This T cell receptor beta chain was captured in a study of blood T cell repertoires in COVID-19. The germline V gene encodes CDR1 LNHDA and CDR2 SQIVND (reference sequence). The CDR3 spans 15 residues. J lost 5 bases, V lost 6 bases, and 4 bases had no gene match. This table comes from immunoSEQ multiplex PCR, and its TCRdb copy is limited to in-frame clones, with some not included. The data show about 380,000 clones, around 87% seen once. Participant reports of clinical history set cohort assignment. This rearrangement joins TRBV19 to TRBJ2-2; 12 nucleotides line up with TRBD2. The clonotype comes from a man younger than 45 who had recovered from COVID-19. The sample comprised PBMCs or T cells enriched from blood (not recorded which). CDR3 nucleotides: TGTGCCAGTAGCTCTAGCGGGGGGGCAACCGGGGAGCTGTTTTTT. Protein product: CASSSSGGATGELFF.